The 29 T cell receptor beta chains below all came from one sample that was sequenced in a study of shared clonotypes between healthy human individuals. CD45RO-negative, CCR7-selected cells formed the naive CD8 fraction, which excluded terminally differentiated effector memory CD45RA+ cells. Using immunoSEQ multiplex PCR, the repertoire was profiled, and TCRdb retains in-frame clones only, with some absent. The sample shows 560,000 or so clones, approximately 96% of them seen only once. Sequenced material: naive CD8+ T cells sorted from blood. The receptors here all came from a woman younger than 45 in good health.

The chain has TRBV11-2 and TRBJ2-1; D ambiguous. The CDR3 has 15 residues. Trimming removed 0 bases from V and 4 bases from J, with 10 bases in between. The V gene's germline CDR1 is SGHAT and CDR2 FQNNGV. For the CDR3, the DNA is TGTGCCAGCAGCTTAGATTCTTCGGCGTACAATGAGCAGTTCTTC. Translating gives CASSLDSSAYNEQFF. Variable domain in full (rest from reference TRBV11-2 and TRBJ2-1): EAGVAQSPRYKIIEKRQSVAFWCNPISGHATLYWYQQILGQGPKLLIQFQNNGVVDDSQLPKDRFSAERLKGVDSTLKIQPAKLEDSAVYLCASSLDSSAYNEQFFGPGTRLTVL.

CDR3 bases: TGTGCCAGCAGCTCCCCCCGCCGCACAGATACGCAGTATTTT. Its translation: CASSSPRRTDTQYF. V usage is TRBV5-6 and J usage is TRBJ2-3; no reliable D call. In germline, CDR1 is SGHDT, CDR2 YYEEEE. The CDR3 contains 14 residues. Deletions cut 3 bases from V and 1 base from J, with 9 bases between.

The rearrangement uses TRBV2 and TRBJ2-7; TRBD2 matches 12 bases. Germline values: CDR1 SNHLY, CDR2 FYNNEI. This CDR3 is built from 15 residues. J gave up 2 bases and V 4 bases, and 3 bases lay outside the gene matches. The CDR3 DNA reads TGTGCCAGCAGTGGGGGACTAGCGGGCCCCTACGAGCAGTACTTC. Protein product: CASSGGLAGPYEQYF.

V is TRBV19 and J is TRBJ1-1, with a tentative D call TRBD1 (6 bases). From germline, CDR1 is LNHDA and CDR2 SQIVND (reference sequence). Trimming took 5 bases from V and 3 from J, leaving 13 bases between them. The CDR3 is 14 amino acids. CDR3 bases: TGTGCCAGTAGTCAACAGGGCTACTACACTGAAGCTTTCTTT. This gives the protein CASSQQGYYTEAFF.

The CDR3 region is CSVPAARGSYNEQFF. The CDR3 DNA follows: TGCAGCGTTCCGGCGGCAAGGGGTTCCTACAATGAGCAGTTCTTC. The chain links TRBV29-1 to TRBJ2-1, with D perhaps TRBD1 (5 bases). Germline assignment: CDR1 SQVTM and CDR2 ANQGSEA. The germline V and J ends were trimmed by 5 bases and 1 base, with 15 bases remaining between them. There are 15 residues in the CDR3.

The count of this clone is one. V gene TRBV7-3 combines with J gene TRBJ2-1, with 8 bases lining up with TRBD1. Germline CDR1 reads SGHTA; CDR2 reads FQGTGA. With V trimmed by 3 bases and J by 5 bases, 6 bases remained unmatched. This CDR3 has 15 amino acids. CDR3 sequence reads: CASSFGTGSNNEQFF. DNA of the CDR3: TGTGCCAGCAGCTTTGGGACAGGTTCAAACAATGAGCAGTTCTTC.

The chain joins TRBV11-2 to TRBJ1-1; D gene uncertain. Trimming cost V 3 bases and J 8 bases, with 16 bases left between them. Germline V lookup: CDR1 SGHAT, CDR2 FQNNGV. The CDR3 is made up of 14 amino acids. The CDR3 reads CASSLAQKAWEAFF. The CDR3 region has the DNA TGTGCCAGCAGCTTGGCCCAGAAAGCATGGGAAGCTTTCTTT.

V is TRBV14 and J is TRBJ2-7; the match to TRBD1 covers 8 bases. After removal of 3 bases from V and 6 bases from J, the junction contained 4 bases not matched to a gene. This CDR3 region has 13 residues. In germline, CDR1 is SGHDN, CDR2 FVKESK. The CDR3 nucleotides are TGTGCCAGCAGCCAGGGACAGGTCGGCGAGCAGTACTTC. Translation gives CASSQGQVGEQYF.

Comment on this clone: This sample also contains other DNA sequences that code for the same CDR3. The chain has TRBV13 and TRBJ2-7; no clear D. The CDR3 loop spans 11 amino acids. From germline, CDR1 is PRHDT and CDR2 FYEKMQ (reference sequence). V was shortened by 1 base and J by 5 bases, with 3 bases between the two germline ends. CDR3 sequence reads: CASSLVHEQYF. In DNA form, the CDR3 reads TGTGCCAGCAGCTTAGTACACGAGCAGTACTTC.

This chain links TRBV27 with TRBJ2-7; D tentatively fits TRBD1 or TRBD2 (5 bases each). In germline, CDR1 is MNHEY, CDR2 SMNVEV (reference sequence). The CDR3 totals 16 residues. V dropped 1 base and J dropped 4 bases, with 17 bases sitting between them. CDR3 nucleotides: TGTGCCAGCAGTTTATACTACCCCCTCGAGGGGTACGAGCAGTACTTC. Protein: CASSLYYPLEGYEQYF.

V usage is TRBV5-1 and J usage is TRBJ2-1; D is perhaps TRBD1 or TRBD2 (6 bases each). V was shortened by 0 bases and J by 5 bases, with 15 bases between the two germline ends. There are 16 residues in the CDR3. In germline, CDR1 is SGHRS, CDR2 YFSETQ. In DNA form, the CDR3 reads TGCGCCAGCAGCTTGGTGTTACAGGGAGGCGACAATGAGCAGTTCTTC. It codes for CASSLVLQGGDNEQFF.

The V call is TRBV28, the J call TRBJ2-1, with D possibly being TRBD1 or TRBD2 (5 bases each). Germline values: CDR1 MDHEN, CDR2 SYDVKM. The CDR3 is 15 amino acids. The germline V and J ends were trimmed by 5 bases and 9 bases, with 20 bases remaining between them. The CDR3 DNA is TGTGCCAGCAGTCGGGGCAGAGGGCAATTCGGTGAGCAGTTCTTC. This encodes CASSRGRGQFGEQFF.

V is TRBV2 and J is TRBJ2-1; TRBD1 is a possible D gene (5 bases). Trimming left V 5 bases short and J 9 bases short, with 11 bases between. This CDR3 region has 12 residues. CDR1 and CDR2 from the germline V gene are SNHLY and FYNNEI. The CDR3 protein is CASSPQGSEQFF. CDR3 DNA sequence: TGTGCCAGCAGTCCCCAGGGAAGTGAGCAGTTCTTC.

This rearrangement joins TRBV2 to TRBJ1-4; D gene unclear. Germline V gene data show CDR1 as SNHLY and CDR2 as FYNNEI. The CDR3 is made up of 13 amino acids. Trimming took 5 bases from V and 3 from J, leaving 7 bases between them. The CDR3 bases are TGTGCCAGCAGTAAACCCGCTAATGAAAAACTGTTTTTT. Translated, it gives CASSKPANEKLFF.

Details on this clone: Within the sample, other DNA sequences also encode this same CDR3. The CDR3 nucleotides are TGCAGTGCTCGACTCTACAATGAGCAGTTCTTC. The encoded protein is CSARLYNEQFF. The chain is built from TRBV20-1 and TRBJ2-1; no clear D. Germline-derived CDR1 and CDR2 are DFQATT and SNEGSKA (reference sequence). CDR3 size: 11 residues. Trimming shortened V by 5 bases and J by 3 bases, and 5 bases separated the two germline ends.

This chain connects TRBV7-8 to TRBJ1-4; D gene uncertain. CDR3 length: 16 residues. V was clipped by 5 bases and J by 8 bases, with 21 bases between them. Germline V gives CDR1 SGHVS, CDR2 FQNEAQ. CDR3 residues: CASSPLPAGLREKLFF. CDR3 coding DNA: TGTGCCAGCAGCCCCCTACCGGCGGGATTGAGAGAAAAACTGTTTTTT.

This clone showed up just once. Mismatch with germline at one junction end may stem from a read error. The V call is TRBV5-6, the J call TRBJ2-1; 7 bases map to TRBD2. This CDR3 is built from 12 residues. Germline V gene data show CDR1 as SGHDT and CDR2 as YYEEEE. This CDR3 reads CASSLDAGLWVF. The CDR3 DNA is TGTGCCAGCAGCTTGGACGCGGGACTATGGGTCTTC. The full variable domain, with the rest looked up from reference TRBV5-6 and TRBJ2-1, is DAGVTQSPTHLIKTRGQQVTLRCSPKSGHDTVSWYQQALGQGPQFIFQYYEEEERQRGNFPDRFSGHQFPNYSSELNVNALLLGDSALYLCASSLDAGLWVFGPGTRLTVL.

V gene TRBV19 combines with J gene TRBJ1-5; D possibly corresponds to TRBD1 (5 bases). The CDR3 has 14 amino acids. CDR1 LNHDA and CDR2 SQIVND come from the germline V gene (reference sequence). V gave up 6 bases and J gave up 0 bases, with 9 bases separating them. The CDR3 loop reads CASRVGDSNQPQHF. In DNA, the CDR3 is TGTGCCAGTAGAGTAGGGGATAGCAATCAGCCCCAGCATTTT.

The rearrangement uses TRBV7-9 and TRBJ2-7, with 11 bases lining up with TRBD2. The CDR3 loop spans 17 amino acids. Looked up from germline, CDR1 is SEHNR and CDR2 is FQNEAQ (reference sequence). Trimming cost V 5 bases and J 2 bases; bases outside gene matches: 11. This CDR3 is CASSPDALAGGPYEQYF. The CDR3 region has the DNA TGTGCCAGCAGCCCAGACGCGCTAGCGGGAGGCCCCTACGAGCAGTACTTC. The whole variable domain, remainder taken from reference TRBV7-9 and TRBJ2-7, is DTGVSQNPRHKITKRGQNVTFRCDPISEHNRLYWYRQTLGQGPEFLTYFQNEAQLEKSRLLSDRFSAERPKGSFSTLEIQRTEQGDSAMYLCASSPDALAGGPYEQYFGPGTRLTVT.

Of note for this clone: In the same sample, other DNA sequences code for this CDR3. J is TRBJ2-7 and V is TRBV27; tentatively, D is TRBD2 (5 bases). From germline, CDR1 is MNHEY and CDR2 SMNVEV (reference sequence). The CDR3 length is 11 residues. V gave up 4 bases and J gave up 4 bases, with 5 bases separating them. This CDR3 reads CASSSGYEQYF. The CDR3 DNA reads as TGTGCCAGCAGTTCGGGGTACGAGCAGTACTTC.

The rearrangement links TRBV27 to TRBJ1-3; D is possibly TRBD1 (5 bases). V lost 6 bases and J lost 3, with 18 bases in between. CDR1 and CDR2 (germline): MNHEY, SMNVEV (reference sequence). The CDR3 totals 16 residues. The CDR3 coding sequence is TGTGCCAGCAGCCAAGGGACCGGGTTTGGTGGAAACACCATATATTTT. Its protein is CASSQGTGFGGNTIYF.

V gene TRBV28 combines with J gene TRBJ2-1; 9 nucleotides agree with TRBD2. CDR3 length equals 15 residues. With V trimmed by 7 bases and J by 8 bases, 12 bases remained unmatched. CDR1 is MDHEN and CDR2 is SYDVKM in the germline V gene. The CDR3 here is CASTPFGGRADEQFF. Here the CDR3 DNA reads TGTGCCAGCACCCCGTTCGGCGGGAGGGCCGATGAGCAGTTCTTC. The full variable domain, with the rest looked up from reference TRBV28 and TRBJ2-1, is DVKVTQSSRYLVKRTGEKVFLECVQDMDHENMFWYRQDPGLGLRLIYFSYDVKMKEKGDIPEGYSVSREKKERFSLILESASTNQTSMYLCASTPFGGRADEQFFGPGTRLTVL.

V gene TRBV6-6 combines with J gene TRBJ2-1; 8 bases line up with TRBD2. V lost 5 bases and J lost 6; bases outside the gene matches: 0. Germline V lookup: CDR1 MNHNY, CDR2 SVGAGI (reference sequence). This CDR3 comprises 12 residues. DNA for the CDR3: TGTGCCAGCAGTCTAGCGGGCAATGAGCAGTTCTTC. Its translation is CASSLAGNEQFF.

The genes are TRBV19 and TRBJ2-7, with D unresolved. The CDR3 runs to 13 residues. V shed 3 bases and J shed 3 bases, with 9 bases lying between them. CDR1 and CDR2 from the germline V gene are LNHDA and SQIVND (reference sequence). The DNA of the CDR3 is TGTGCCAGTAGTATGTCGCGCTTCTACGAGCAGTACTTC. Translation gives CASSMSRFYEQYF.

In DNA, the CDR3 is TGTGCCAGCAGTGCAACGGGCAGGGATGGCCATGAGCAGTTCTTC. This encodes CASSATGRDGHEQFF. The chain has TRBV2 and TRBJ2-1; TRBD1 might be the D (5 bases). The ends were cut back, 4 bases at V and 8 bases at J, with 18 bases in the middle. CDR1 and CDR2 (germline): SNHLY, FYNNEI. This CDR3 has 15 amino acids.

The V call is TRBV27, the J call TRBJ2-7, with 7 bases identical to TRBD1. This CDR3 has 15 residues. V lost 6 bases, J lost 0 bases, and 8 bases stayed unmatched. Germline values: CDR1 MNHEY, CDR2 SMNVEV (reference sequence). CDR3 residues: CASSRDRESSYEQYF. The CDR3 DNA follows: TGTGCCAGCAGCCGCGACAGGGAGAGCTCCTACGAGCAGTACTTC.

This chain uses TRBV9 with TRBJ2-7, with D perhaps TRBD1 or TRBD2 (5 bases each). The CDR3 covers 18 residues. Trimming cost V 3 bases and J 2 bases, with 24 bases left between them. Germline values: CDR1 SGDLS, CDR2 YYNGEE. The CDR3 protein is CASSARGDPRDYPYEQYF. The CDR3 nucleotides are TGTGCCAGCAGCGCCCGAGGGGACCCGCGAGACTATCCCTACGAGCAGTACTTC. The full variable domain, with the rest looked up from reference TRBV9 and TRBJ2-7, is DSGVTQTPKHLITATGQRVTLRCSPRSGDLSVYWYQQSLDQGLQFLIQYYNGEERAKGNILERFSAQQFPDLHSELNLSSLELGDSALYFCASSARGDPRDYPYEQYFGPGTRLTVT.

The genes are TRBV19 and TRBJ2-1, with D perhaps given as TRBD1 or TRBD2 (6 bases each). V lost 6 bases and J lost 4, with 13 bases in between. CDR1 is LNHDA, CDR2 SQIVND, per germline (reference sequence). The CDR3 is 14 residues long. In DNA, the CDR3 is TGTGCCAGTAGGGCGGGACACGCTTACAATGAGCAGTTCTTC. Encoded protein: CASRAGHAYNEQFF.

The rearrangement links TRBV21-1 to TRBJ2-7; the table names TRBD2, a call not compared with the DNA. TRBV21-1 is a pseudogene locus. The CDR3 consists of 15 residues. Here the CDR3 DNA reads TGTGCCAGCAGCAAACCAGGGACTGGGGGGTGGGAGCAGTACTTC. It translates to CASSKPGTGGWEQYF.